The rows below give T cell receptor beta chains drawn from one sample of a study of identical twins. TCRdb processed the 5' RACE reads anew with MiXCR; each CDR3 protein has one entry. The sample has approximately 550,000 distinct CDR3 sequences; more than 20% are singletons. These data were also reused for a study on yellow fever vaccine responses in identical twins.

The sequencing input was CD4+ T cells sorted from blood. These TCRs come from a woman aged 18-29 years in good health. Each CDR3 is given with its conserved first and last residue. The order of the fields is CDR3 DNA, CDR3 protein, J gene, D gene, CDR3 length, V gene, clone size. The D gene is left open where the match is weak. Clone size, where shown, is once, few, many, or a class for clones that have expanded.

cdr3_nt: TGTGCCAGCAGCTTCTCAGGGGAGACGCTGTTTTTT
cdr3_aa: CASSFSGETLFF
j_call: TRBJ1-4
d_call: .
cdr3_length: 12
v_call: TRBV7-2
clone_size: few

cdr3_nt: TGCGCCAGCAGAGCGGGACAGGATAGGGATGAGCAGTTCTTC
cdr3_aa: CASRAGQDRDEQFF
j_call: TRBJ2-1
d_call: .
cdr3_length: 14
v_call: TRBV5-1
clone_size: .

cdr3_nt: TGTGCCACCAGTGGACGACAGGGCCTGAACACTGAAGCTTTCTTT
cdr3_aa: CATSGRQGLNTEAFF
j_call: TRBJ1-1
d_call: TRBD1
cdr3_length: 15
v_call: TRBV24-1
clone_size: few

cdr3_nt: TGTGCCAGCAGTCATGCCAGGGGGCTAGGCAAAAACATTCAGTACTTC
cdr3_aa: CASSHARGLGKNIQYF
j_call: TRBJ2-4
d_call: TRBD1
cdr3_length: 16
v_call: TRBV12-3/TRBV12-4
clone_size: many

cdr3_nt: TGCGCCAGCAGCCCGGGGGACAGCCAAGCAGATACGCAGTATTTT
cdr3_aa: CASSPGDSQADTQYF
j_call: TRBJ2-3
d_call: .
cdr3_length: 15
v_call: TRBV5-1
clone_size: few

cdr3_nt: TGCAGTGCTAGGGGGGACAGCCGCACAGATACGCAGTATTTT
cdr3_aa: CSARGDSRTDTQYF
j_call: TRBJ2-3
d_call: TRBD1
cdr3_length: 14
v_call: TRBV20-1
clone_size: many

cdr3_nt: TGCAGTATGACTTCCAGCTCCTACAATGAGCAGTTCTTC
cdr3_aa: CSMTSSSYNEQFF
j_call: TRBJ2-1
d_call: .
cdr3_length: 13
v_call: TRBV20-1
clone_size: .

cdr3_nt: TGTGCCAGCAGGCCCACTTCTATGGGGAACACTGAAGCTTTCTTT
cdr3_aa: CASRPTSMGNTEAFF
j_call: TRBJ1-1
d_call: .
cdr3_length: 15
v_call: TRBV7-9
clone_size: .

cdr3_nt: TGTGCCACCAGCAGGATCTCACGGAGACAAGAGACCCAGTACTTC
cdr3_aa: CATSRISRRQETQYF
j_call: TRBJ2-5
d_call: .
cdr3_length: 15
v_call: TRBV15
clone_size: .

cdr3_nt: TGTGCCAGCAGCTTGGGGATAGGAAAACTGTTTTTT
cdr3_aa: CASSLGIGKLFF
j_call: TRBJ1-4
d_call: .
cdr3_length: 12
v_call: TRBV7-9
clone_size: few

cdr3_nt: TGTGCCAGCAGAGTTGCTCCCCGATTGGATGAGCAGTTCTTC
cdr3_aa: CASRVAPRLDEQFF
j_call: TRBJ2-1
d_call: .
cdr3_length: 14
v_call: TRBV28
clone_size: .

cdr3_nt: TGCAGCGTTGAGACGTGGAGAGGGCGGAGGGATGAGCAGTTCTTC
cdr3_aa: CSVETWRGRRDEQFF
j_call: TRBJ2-1
d_call: .
cdr3_length: 15
v_call: TRBV29-1
clone_size: .

cdr3_nt: TGTGCCAGCAGTCTGGTGGGCCCAGGGCTTCACGAGCAGTACTTC
cdr3_aa: CASSLVGPGLHEQYF
j_call: TRBJ2-7
d_call: .
cdr3_length: 15
v_call: TRBV12-3/TRBV12-4
clone_size: few

cdr3_nt: TGTGCCAGCTCCGAAACTAGCGGGAATCTACACAATGAGCAGTTCTTC
cdr3_aa: CASSETSGNLHNEQFF
j_call: TRBJ2-1
d_call: TRBD2
cdr3_length: 16
v_call: TRBV18
clone_size: .

cdr3_nt: TGTGCCAGCAGCGCGACTGGGCCGAGCTCCTACAATGAGCAGTTCTTC
cdr3_aa: CASSATGPSSYNEQFF
j_call: TRBJ2-1
d_call: .
cdr3_length: 16
v_call: TRBV7-2
clone_size: many

cdr3_nt: TGTGCCAGCAGTTTACACGGGAGTCTCTACGAGCAGTACTTC
cdr3_aa: CASSLHGSLYEQYF
j_call: TRBJ2-7
d_call: .
cdr3_length: 14
v_call: TRBV12-3/TRBV12-4
clone_size: few